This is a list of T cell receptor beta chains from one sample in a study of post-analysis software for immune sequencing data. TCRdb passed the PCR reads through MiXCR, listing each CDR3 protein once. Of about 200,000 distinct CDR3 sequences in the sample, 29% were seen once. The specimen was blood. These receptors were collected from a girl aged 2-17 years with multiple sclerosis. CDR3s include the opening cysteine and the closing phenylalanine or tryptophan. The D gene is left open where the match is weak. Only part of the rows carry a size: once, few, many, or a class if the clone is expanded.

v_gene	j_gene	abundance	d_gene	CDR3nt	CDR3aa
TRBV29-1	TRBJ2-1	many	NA	TGCAGCGCTCAGCGGGTTCCAAACAATGAGCAGTTCTTC	CSAQRVPNNEQFF
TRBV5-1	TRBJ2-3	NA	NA	TGCGCCAGCAGCTTGGGTTACACAGATACGCAGTATTTT	CASSLGYTDTQYF
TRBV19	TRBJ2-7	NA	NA	TGTGCCAGTAGTATTCCAGGAGACTACGAGCAGTACTTC	CASSIPGDYEQYF
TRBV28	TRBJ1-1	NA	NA	TGTGCCAGCAGCAGGGGCTTCTCGGGTGGGGCTTTCTTT	CASSRGFSGGAFF
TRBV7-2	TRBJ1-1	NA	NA	TGTGCCAGCAGCCTCGACCTCTTGGGGGACACTGAAGCTTTCTTT	CASSLDLLGDTEAFF
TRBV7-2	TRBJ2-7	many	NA	TGTGCCAGCAGCTTAGACCCCTACGAGCAGTACTTC	CASSLDPYEQYF
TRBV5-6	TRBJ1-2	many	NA	TGTGCCAGCAGCTTGCCGGCCTATGGCTACACCTTC	CASSLPAYGYTF
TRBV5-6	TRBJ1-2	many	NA	TGTGCCAGCAGCTTGGGTGAGGGGAACTATGGCTACACCTTC	CASSLGEGNYGYTF
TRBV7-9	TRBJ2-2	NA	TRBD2	TGTGCCAGCAGCCAACGGGGGGGTCCCACCGGGGAGCTGTTTTTT	CASSQRGGPTGELFF
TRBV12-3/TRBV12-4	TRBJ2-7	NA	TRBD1	TGTGCCAGCAGCCGGGACAGGGGTTCCTACGAGCAGTACTTC	CASSRDRGSYEQYF